This record concerns one T cell receptor beta chain sequence. No antigen is known for it. Collection of around 9.3 milliliters of peripheral blood was performed for each donor. Per individual sample, total RNA of at least 6 micrograms was extracted. These data originate in a study of blood T cells in healthy people across ages. Alongside a J-beta primer mix, a sample-barcoded 5' primer served in a second PCR lasting about 6 to 11 cycles. Every molecule of cDNA carried a tag from a template-switch adaptor with 12 random nucleotides. TCRdb re-analysed the 5' RACE reads in MiXCR, keeping a single row per CDR3 protein. The repertoire holds roughly 1.4 million distinct CDR3 sequences, with approximately 59% as singletons. Whole-study results and caveats: Researchers said unsorted PBMCs prevented a conclusive naive versus antigen-experienced comparison.

This CDR3 contains 16 residues. V lost 3 bases, J lost 6 bases, and 21 bases lay in between. The germline V gene encodes CDR1 SGHRS and CDR2 YFSETQ. Sample: blood. This TCR derives from a man aged 18 to 29 in good health. The gene calls are TRBV5-1 and TRBJ1-2; D remains ambiguous. In DNA form, the CDR3 reads TGCGCCAGCAGCTCTAACGCCGGGAGTCAAGGACATGGCTACACCTTC. Its protein is CASSSNAGSQGHGYTF.